This note documents a single T cell receptor (beta chain) sequence. What antigen it recognizes has not been identified. No per-base quality is available; no much larger clone lies one base away. The data were obtained in a study of T cell repertoires in aging, cancer and after chemotherapy (dated by TCRdb to between 2017 and 2020). Some background on the complete study: Donors were distributed across six age groups ranging from 30 or younger to 70 or older, with at least three individuals included per group. In the hematological group, the paired samples taken before and after chemotherapy came from chronic lymphocytic leukemia patients who were treated with regimens based on fludarabine or bendamustine. The complete dataset included some 9 million TCR reads. To look at immunoaging and at how T cells reconstitute after chemotherapy, the study profiled TCR beta repertoires in peripheral blood from both healthy donors and cancer patients. Alongside fewer than 100 healthy donors serving as a reference group, the cohort included roughly 220 cancer patients, of whom roughly 90 had hematological cancers and around 120 had solid cancers. General study outcomes and caveats: In healthy donors, the decline in TCR diversity with age was mainly due to loss of richness, whereas in cancer patients loss of evenness also played a role. In both cancer cohorts, the median generation probability rose over the chemotherapy interval, which suggests that the repertoire was reconstituted through rebound thymic output. Lymphoid organ infiltration was present in hematological cancer patients, and this infiltration may itself impair thymic emigration or peripheral T cell expansion. Compared with age-matched healthy donors, untreated patients with hematological or solid cancers had significantly lower TCR diversity and higher clonality in blood. The authors noted that the repertoire data do not allow conclusions about immunological memory after chemotherapy.

TCR beta rearrangements were amplified from genomic DNA isolated from peripheral blood, not from sorted cells or RNA. Rearranged TRB sequences spanning V, D and J segments were amplified in a multiplex touch-down PCR with a mixed TRB-A/B primer pool. Illumina adapters and sample indices were attached to the amplicons through two consecutive PCR reactions run with Phusion HS II polymerase. The amplicons were purified from gel with the NucleoSpin Gel and PCR Clean-up kit and then assessed with Qubit and an Agilent 2100 Bioanalyzer. Sequencing of libraries was carried out on an Illumina MiSeq in 600-cycle, single-indexed, paired-end runs. The authors' analysis ran thus. MiXCR versions 2.12 and 3.0.5 were used to process the TRB sequences. Each unique CDR3 nucleotide sequence was counted as one clone, and only productive sequences with at least two reads were retained. Shannon diversity, evenness, clonality (one minus evenness), and alpha-parameterized diversity profiles from alpha 0 to 5 were included as repertoire metrics. The IGoR algorithm was used to calculate generation probabilities for clones in the paired samples taken before and after chemotherapy. TCRdb trimmed public reads at Q25 via fastp, called clones via MiXCR and kept in-frame beta chains. Rows merge per CDR3 protein into single entries with the most common DNA and genes. The V and J calls reflect TCRdb's pipeline rather than the authors' work. This sample gives 1,500 to 2,000 distinct CDR3 sequences in total; 55% to 70% of them show up just once. Roughly a fifth of the sample comes from the top ten.

The CDR3 holds 15 amino acids from the cysteine to the phenylalanine. The CDR3 DNA has 45 bases and is translated from base 1. The trim is 6 bases for V and 5 bases for J, with a gap of 17 bases between the germline ends. The receptor was derived from a human donor with a blood cancer. Sequencing was performed on blood. Here the chain combines TRBV12-3 or TRBV12-4 and TRBJ2-1; TRBD1 is a possible D gene, resting on 5 matching bases. For the CDR3, the sequence is CASRPVGLGDNEQFF. Read as DNA, the sequence is TGTGCCAGCAGACCGGTGGGGCTAGGGGACAATGAGCAGTTCTTC.